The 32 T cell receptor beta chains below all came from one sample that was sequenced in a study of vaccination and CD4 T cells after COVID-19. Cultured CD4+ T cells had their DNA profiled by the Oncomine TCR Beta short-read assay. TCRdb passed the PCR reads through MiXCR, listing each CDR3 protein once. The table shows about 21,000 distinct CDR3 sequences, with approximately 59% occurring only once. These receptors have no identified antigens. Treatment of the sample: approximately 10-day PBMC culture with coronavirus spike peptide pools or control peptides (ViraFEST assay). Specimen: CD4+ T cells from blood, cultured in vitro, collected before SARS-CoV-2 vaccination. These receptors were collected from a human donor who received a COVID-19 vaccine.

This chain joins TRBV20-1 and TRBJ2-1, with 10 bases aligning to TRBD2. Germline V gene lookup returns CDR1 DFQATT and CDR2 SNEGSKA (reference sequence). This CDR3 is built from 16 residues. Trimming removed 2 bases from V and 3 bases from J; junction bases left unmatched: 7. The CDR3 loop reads CSARPLAGALYNEQFF. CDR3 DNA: TGCAGTGCTAGACCCCTAGCGGGGGCCCTCTACAATGAGCAGTTCTTC.

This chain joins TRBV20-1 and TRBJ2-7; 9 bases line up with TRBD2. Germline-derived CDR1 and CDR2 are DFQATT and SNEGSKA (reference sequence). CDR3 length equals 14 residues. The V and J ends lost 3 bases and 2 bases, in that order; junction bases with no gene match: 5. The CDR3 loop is CSARPSGTTYEQYF. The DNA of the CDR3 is TGCAGTGCTAGGCCTAGCGGGACGACCTACGAGCAGTACTTC.

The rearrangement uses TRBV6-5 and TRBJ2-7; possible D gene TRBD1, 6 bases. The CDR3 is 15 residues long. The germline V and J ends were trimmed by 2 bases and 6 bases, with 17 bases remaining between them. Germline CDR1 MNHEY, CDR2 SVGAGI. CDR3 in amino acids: CASSYTGTPSGEQYF. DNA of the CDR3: TGTGCCAGCAGTTACACAGGGACGCCGTCAGGCGAGCAGTACTTC.

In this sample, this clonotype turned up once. Here the CDR3 DNA reads TGTGCCACCAGTGTTATGGGTCACGAGCAGTACTTC. It encodes CATSVMGHEQYF. The chain has TRBV24-1 and TRBJ2-7; the D is unclear. The CDR3 has 12 residues. Germline CDR1 reads KGHDR; CDR2 reads SFDVKD. V shed 5 bases and J shed 5 bases, with 9 bases lying between them.

CDR3 loop: CASSTRDINQPQHF. The CDR3 DNA follows: TGTGCCAGCAGCACCCGGGACATTAATCAGCCCCAGCATTTT. The chain recombines TRBV12-3 or TRBV12-4 with TRBJ1-5; D is possibly TRBD1 (6 bases). The V end lost 6 bases, the J end lost 4 bases, and 13 bases lay between the germline ends. There are 14 residues in the CDR3.

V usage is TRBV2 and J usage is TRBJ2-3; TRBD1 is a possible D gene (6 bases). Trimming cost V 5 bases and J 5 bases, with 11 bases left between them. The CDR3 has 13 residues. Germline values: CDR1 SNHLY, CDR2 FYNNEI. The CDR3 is CASSRDTRDTQYF. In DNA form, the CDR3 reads TGTGCCAGCAGTCGGGACACCAGAGATACGCAGTATTTT.

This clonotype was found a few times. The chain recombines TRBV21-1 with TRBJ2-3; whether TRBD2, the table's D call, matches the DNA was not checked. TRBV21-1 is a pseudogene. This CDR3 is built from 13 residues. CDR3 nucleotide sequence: TGTGCCAACTCGAGCGGGGGCACAGATACGCAGTATTTT. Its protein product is CANSSGGTDTQYF.

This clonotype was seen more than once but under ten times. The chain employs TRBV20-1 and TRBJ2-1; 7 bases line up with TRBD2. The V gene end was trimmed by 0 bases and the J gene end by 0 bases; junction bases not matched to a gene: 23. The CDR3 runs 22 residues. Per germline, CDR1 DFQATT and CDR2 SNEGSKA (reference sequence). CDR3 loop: CSARDYLFERGEYRSSYNEQFF. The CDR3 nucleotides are TGCAGTGCTAGAGATTATTTGTTCGAGCGGGGAGAATATAGAAGCTCCTACAATGAGCAGTTCTTC.

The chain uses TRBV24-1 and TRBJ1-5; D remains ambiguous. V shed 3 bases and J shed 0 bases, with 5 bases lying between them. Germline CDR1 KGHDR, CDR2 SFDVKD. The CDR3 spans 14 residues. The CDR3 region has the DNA TGTGCCACCAGTGATACAGATAGCAATCAGCCCCAGCATTTT. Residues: CATSDTDSNQPQHF.

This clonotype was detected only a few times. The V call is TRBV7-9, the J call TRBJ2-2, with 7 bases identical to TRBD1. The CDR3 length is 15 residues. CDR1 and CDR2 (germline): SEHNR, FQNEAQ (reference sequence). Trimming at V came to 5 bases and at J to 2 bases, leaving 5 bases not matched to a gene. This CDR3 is CASSPRDRNTGELFF. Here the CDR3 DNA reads TGTGCCAGCAGCCCCAGGGACAGAAACACCGGGGAGCTGTTTTTT. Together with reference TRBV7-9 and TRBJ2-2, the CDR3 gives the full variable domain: DTGVSQNPRHKITKRGQNVTFRCDPISEHNRLYWYRQTLGQGPEFLTYFQNEAQLEKSRLLSDRFSAERPKGSFSTLEIQRTEQGDSAMYLCASSPRDRNTGELFFGEGSRLTVL.

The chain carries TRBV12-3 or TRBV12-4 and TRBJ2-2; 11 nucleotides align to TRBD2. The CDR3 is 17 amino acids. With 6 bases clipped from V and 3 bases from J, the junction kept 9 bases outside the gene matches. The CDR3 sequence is CASSKTSGGPYTGELFF. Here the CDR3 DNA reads TGTGCCAGCAGCAAAACTAGCGGGGGTCCCTACACCGGGGAGCTGTTTTTT.

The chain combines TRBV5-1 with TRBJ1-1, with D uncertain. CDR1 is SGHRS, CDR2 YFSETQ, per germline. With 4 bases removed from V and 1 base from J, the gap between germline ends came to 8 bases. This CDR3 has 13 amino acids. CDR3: CASSPTTNTEAFF. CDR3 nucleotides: TGCGCCAGCAGCCCGACCACGAACACTGAAGCTTTCTTT.

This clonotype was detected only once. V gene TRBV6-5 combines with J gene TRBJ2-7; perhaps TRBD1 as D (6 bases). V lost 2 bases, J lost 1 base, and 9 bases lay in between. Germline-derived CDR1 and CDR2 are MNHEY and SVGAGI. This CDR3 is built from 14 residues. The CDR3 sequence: CASSYLQGSYEQYF. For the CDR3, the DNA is TGTGCCAGCAGTTACCTACAGGGTTCCTACGAGCAGTACTTC.

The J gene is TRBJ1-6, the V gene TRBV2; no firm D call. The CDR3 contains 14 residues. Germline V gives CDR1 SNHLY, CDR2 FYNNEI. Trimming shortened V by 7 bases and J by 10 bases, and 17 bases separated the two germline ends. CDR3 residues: CASTKKRVESPLHF. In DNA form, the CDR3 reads TGTGCCAGCACTAAAAAGAGGGTTGAGTCACCCCTCCACTTT.

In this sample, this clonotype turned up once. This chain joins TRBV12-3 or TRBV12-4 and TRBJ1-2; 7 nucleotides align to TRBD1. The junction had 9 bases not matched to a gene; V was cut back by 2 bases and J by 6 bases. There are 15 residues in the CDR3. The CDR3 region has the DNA TGTGCCAGCAGTTTAAGGGGGCAGGTACTTGATGGCTACACCTTC. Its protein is CASSLRGQVLDGYTF.

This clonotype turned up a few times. The CDR3 DNA reads as TGTGCCAGCAGCTTCAATAGGCTAGCCAAAAACATTCAGTACTTC. It is translated as CASSFNRLAKNIQYF. The chain couples TRBV11-2 to TRBJ2-4; no clear D gene. The V gene lost 3 bases and the J gene lost 0 bases, with 9 bases spanning the gap. From germline, CDR1 is SGHAT and CDR2 FQNNGV. CDR3 length equals 15 residues.

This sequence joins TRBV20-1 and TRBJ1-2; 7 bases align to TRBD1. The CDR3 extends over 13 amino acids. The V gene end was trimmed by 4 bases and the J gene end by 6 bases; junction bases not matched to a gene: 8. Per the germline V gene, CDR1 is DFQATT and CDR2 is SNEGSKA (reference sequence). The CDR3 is CSANLRQGNGYTF. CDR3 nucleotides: TGCAGTGCTAACCTCCGACAGGGTAATGGCTACACCTTC.

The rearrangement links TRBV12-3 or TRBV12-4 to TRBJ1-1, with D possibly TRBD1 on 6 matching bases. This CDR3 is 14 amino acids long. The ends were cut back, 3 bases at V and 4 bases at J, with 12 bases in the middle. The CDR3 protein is CASSLGTSGTEAFF. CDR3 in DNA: TGTGCCAGCAGTTTGGGGACATCCGGCACTGAAGCTTTCTTT.

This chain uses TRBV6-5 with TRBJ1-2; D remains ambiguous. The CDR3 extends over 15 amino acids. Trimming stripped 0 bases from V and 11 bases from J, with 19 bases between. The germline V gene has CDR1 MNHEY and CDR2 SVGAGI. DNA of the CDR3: TGTGCCAGCAGTTACTCTGGTCAGGTTAATCCCTTGTACACCTTC. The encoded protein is CASSYSGQVNPLYTF.

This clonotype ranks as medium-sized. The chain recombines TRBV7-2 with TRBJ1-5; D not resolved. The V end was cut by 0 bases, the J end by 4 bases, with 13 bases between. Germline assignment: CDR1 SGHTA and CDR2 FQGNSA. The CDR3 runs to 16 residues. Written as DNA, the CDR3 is TGTGCCAGCAGCTTAGCCCACAGCTACCTTAATCAGCCCCAGCATTTT. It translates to CASSLAHSYLNQPQHF.

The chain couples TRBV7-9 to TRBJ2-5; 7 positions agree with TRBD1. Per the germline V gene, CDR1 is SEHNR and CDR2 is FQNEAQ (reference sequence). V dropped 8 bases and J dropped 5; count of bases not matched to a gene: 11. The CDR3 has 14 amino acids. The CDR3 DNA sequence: TGTGCCAGCTGCCGCGAAGGGGGCATGGAGACCCAGTACTTC. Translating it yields CASCREGGMETQYF.

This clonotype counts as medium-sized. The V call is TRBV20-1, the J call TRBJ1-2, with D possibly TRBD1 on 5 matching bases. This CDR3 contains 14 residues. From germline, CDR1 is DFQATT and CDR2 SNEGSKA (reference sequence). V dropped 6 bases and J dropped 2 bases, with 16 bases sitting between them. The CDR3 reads CSAGRSGTNYGYTF. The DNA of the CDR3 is TGCAGTGCCGGGCGGTCAGGGACCAACTATGGCTACACCTTC.

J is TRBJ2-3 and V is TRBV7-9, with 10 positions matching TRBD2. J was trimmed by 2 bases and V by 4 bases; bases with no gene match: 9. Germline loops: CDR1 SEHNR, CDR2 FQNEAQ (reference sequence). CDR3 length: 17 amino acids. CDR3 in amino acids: CASSYQIAGGTTDTQYF. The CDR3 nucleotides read TGTGCCAGCAGCTACCAAATAGCGGGGGGTACCACAGATACGCAGTATTTT.

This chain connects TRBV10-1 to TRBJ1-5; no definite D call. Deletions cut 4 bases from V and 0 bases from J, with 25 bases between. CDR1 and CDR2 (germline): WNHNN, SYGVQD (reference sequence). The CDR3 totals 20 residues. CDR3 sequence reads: CASSATLGVQTDHSNQPQHF. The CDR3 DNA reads TGCGCCAGCAGTGCAACTCTCGGAGTTCAGACGGATCATAGCAATCAGCCCCAGCATTTT.

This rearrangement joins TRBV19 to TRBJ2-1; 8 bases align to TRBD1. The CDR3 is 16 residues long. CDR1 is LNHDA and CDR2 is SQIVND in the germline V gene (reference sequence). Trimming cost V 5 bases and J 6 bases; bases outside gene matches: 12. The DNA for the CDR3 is TGTGCCAGTAGTTTGGGGACAGGTGGGTGGGTCAATGAGCAGTTCTTC. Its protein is CASSLGTGGWVNEQFF.

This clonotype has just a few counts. The CDR3 DNA reads TGTGCCAGCAGCCAAGATAAGGGAAGGGCTTTCTTT. Amino acid sequence: CASSQDKGRAFF. The rearrangement joins TRBV14 to TRBJ1-1, with no clear D. The CDR3 consists of 12 residues. The V gene's germline CDR1 is SGHDN and CDR2 FVKESK. Trimming removed 0 bases from V and 11 bases from J, with 10 bases in between.

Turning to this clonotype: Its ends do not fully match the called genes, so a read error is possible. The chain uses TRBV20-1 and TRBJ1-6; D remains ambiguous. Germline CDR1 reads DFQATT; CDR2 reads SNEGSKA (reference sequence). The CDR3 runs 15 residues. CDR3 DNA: TGCAGTCCTAGTAGCGCTAGCTCCTATAATTCACCCCTCCACTTT. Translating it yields CSPSSASSYNSPLHF.

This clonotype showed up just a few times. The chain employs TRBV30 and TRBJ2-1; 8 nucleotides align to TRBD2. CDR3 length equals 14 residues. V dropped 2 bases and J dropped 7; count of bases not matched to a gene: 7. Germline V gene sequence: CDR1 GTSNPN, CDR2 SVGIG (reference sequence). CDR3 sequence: CAWSPGTSRNEQFF. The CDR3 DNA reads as TGTGCCTGGAGTCCAGGGACTAGTCGTAATGAGCAGTTCTTC.

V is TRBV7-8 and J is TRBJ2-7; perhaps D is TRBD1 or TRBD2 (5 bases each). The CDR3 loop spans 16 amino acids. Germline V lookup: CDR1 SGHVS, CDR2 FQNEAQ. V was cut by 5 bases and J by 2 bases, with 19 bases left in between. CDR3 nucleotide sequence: TGTGCCAGCAGCCTTACTCGGAAGAGGGGAACCTACGAGCAGTACTTC. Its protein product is CASSLTRKRGTYEQYF.

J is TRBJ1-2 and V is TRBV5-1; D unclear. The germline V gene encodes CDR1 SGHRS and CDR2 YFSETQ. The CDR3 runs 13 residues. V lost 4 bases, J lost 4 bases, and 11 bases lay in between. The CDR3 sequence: CASSTDTTYGYTF. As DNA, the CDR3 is TGCGCCAGCAGCACTGACACAACCTATGGCTACACCTTC.

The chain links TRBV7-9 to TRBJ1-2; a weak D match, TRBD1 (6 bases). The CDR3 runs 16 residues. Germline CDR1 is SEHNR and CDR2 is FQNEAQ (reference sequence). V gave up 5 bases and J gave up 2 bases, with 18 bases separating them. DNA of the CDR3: TGTGCCAGCAGCAAAACGGGGCCAGGGGCCAACTATGGCTACACCTTC. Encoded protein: CASSKTGPGANYGYTF.

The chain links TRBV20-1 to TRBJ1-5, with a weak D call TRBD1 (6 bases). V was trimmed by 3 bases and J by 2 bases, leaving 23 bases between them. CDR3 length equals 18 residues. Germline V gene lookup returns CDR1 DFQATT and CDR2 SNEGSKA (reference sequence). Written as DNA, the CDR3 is TGCAGTGCTAGTCCCCCGACAGGTGGGGGTTTGGGCAATCAGCCCCAGCATTTT. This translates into CSASPPTGGGLGNQPQHF.